The 22 T cell receptor beta chains reported below all come from one sample, sequenced in a study of shared clonotypes between healthy human individuals. Terminally differentiated effector memory CD45RA+ cells were excluded by CCR7 positive selection of CD45RO-negative cells. The method was immunoSEQ multiplex PCR; TCRdb's version includes in-frame clones alone and lacks a portion of them. The repertoire holds about 2.1 million clones, with 90% to 95% as singletons. The sequenced sample consisted of naive CD8+ T cells from PBMCs. The receptors come from a man aged 18 to 30 in good health. Some clones in this sample may be carry-over from other donors' samples.

The chain uses TRBV29-1 and TRBJ1-2; D is unclear. CDR3 length: 8 amino acids. Germline CDR1 is SQVTM and CDR2 is ANQGSEA. V lost 7 bases and J lost 6, with 3 bases in between. The CDR3 reads CSADGYTF. CDR3 nucleotide sequence: TGCAGCGCTGATGGCTACACCTTC.

As to this clone: A read error may produce the germline difference seen at one junction end. This rearrangement joins TRBV25-1 to TRBJ1-2; D not certain. The CDR3 runs to 15 residues. Per the germline V gene, CDR1 is MGHDK and CDR2 is SYGVNS. This chain's CDR3 is CAGSVGRAPNYGYTF. As DNA, the CDR3 is TGTGCCGGCAGTGTCGGGAGAGCTCCTAACTATGGCTACACCTTC.

The chain uses TRBV27 and TRBJ2-1, with D hard to call. V was trimmed by 4 bases and J by 9 bases, leaving 16 bases between them. The CDR3 spans 14 residues. The V gene's germline CDR1 is MNHEY and CDR2 SMNVEV (reference sequence). CDR3 sequence: CASSSPKSLSEQFF. The CDR3 nucleotides are TGTGCCAGCAGTTCCCCAAAGAGTCTCAGTGAGCAGTTCTTC.

This sequence joins TRBV6-5 and TRBJ2-7; D call uncertain. The CDR3 runs to 12 residues. V was clipped by 6 bases and J by 6 bases, with 12 bases between them. The germline V gene encodes CDR1 MNHEY and CDR2 SVGAGI. Here the CDR3 reads CASSLRRGEQYF. CDR3 in DNA: TGTGCCAGCAGCCTCAGGCGCGGCGAGCAGTACTTC.

This sequence joins TRBV5-1 and TRBJ2-7; no definite D call. V dropped 0 bases and J dropped 5 bases, with 15 bases sitting between them. The CDR3 is made up of 15 amino acids. Germline V gives CDR1 SGHRS, CDR2 YFSETQ. The CDR3 loop reads CASSLAGRERDEQYF. CDR3 coding DNA: TGCGCCAGCAGCTTGGCCGGACGCGAGCGCGACGAGCAGTACTTC.

This clone was detected only once. J is TRBJ2-7 and V is TRBV27; 9 positions agree with TRBD2. CDR1 is MNHEY and CDR2 is SMNVEV in the germline V gene (reference sequence). Germline trimming cut 5 bases from V and 5 bases from J; bases unmatched to any gene: 7. This CDR3 has 14 residues. The CDR3, as DNA: TGTGCCAGCAGTCCAGGGGGACTAGCTCACGAGCAGTACTTC. Protein product: CASSPGGLAHEQYF.

This chain connects TRBV10-3 to TRBJ1-3, with D unclear. V was shortened by 10 bases and J by 4 bases, with 14 bases between the two germline ends. Germline lookup yields CDR1 ENHRY and CDR2 SYGVKD. There are 13 residues in the CDR3. CDR3 nucleotides: TGTGCCACCGTCGACCCAACCGGAAACACCATATATTTT. Protein: CATVDPTGNTIYF.

The V gene is TRBV7-9, the J gene TRBJ2-7; no clear D. The CDR3 has 12 amino acids. Germline V gives CDR1 SEHNR, CDR2 FQNEAQ (reference sequence). The germline V and J ends were trimmed by 2 bases and 7 bases, with 9 bases remaining between them. CDR3 sequence: CASSLSNSEQYF. The CDR3 nucleotides read TGTGCCAGCAGCTTATCCAACTCTGAGCAGTACTTC.

The rearrangement uses TRBV27 and TRBJ1-1, with a tentative D call TRBD1 (5 bases). This CDR3 comprises 15 residues. Germline-derived CDR1 and CDR2 are MNHEY and SMNVEV (reference sequence). Trimming removed 3 bases from V and 0 bases from J, with 11 bases in between. The CDR3: CASSFTGHLNTEAFF. CDR3 DNA: TGTGCCAGCAGTTTTACGGGGCACCTGAACACTGAAGCTTTCTTT.

V and J are TRBV9 and TRBJ2-1; D call uncertain. V was cut by 6 bases and J by 6 bases, with 13 bases left in between. The CDR3 has 13 amino acids. From germline, CDR1 is SGDLS and CDR2 YYNGEE. CDR3 amino acids: CASTDGPTNEQFF. The CDR3 nucleotides read TGTGCCAGCACCGACGGACCCACCAATGAGCAGTTCTTC.

V gene TRBV5-1 combines with J gene TRBJ1-1; D not resolved. The CDR3 loop spans 17 amino acids. Germline V gene sequence: CDR1 SGHRS, CDR2 YFSETQ. Trimming removed 4 bases from V and 0 bases from J, with 19 bases in between. The CDR3 here is CASSPDGPGNMNTEAFF. In DNA, the CDR3 is TGCGCCAGCAGCCCCGATGGTCCGGGGAACATGAACACTGAAGCTTTCTTT.

This clone showed up just once. Other nucleotide sequences from this sample produce the same CDR3. The gene calls are TRBV6-5 and TRBJ2-7; D tentatively reads TRBD1 or TRBD2 (5 bases each). The V and J ends lost 2 bases and 4 bases respectively, with 9 bases between them. Looked up from germline, CDR1 is MNHEY and CDR2 is SVGAGI. CDR3 length: 13 residues. CDR3 sequence: CASSYRGAYEQYF. The CDR3 DNA reads as TGTGCCAGCAGTTACAGGGGAGCGTACGAGCAGTACTTC.

The chain employs TRBV15 and TRBJ2-7, with 7 bases that match TRBD1. The V segment lost 3 bases and the J segment 4 bases; nucleotides outside the gene matches: 9. The germline V gene encodes CDR1 LNHNV and CDR2 YYDKDF (reference sequence). The CDR3 has 15 residues. The CDR3 sequence: CATSRRQGEPYEQYF. The CDR3 DNA is TGTGCCACCAGCAGGAGACAGGGAGAACCTTACGAGCAGTACTTC. Using reference TRBV15 and TRBJ2-7 for the parts outside the CDR3, the full variable domain is DAMVIQNPRYQVTQFGKPVTLSCSQTLNHNVMYWYQQKSSQAPKLLFHYYDKDFNNEADTPDNFQSRRPNTSFCFLDIRSPGLGDTAMYLCATSRRQGEPYEQYFGPGTRLTVT.

The chain couples TRBV21-1 to TRBJ2-1; the DNA was not used to check the table's D call, TRBD2. TRBV21-1 is termed a pseudogene. The CDR3 consists of 18 residues. The CDR3 region has the DNA TGTGCCAGCAGCAAAACCCGGTTCTCGGGACTAGCGGCCAATGAGCAGTTCTTC. Protein: CASSKTRFSGLAANEQFF.

The chain couples TRBV6-5 to TRBJ2-1; the D is unclear. Germline V gene lookup returns CDR1 MNHEY and CDR2 SVGAGI. V lost 2 bases, J lost 3 bases, and 14 bases lay in between. The CDR3 is made up of 16 amino acids. The CDR3 reads CASSYGGPSNYNEQFF. The CDR3 bases are TGTGCCAGCAGTTACGGTGGGCCATCCAACTACAATGAGCAGTTCTTC.

The V gene is TRBV11-2, the J gene TRBJ1-4; D gene uncertain. The CDR3 length is 12 residues. Germline CDR1 SGHAT, CDR2 FQNNGV. The V end was cut by 6 bases, the J end by 2 bases, with 4 bases between. The DNA for the CDR3 is TGTGCCAGCAGGATTACTAATGAAAAACTGTTTTTT. It codes for CASRITNEKLFF.

Comment on this clone: Distinct nucleotide sequences in the sample also encode this CDR3. The chain employs TRBV28 and TRBJ2-5, with D perhaps TRBD1 or TRBD2 (7 bases each). V lost 5 bases and J lost 4, with 14 bases in between. CDR3 length: 14 residues. Looked up from germline, CDR1 is MDHEN and CDR2 is SYDVKM. For the CDR3, the DNA is TGTGCCAGCAGTCCCAGGGGGGGGAGAGAGACCCAGTACTTC. Translated: CASSPRGGRETQYF. The full variable domain, completed using reference TRBV28 and TRBJ2-5, is DVKVTQSSRYLVKRTGEKVFLECVQDMDHENMFWYRQDPGLGLRLIYFSYDVKMKEKGDIPEGYSVSREKKERFSLILESASTNQTSMYLCASSPRGGRETQYFGPGTRLLVL.

This sequence joins TRBV2 and TRBJ2-1; TRBD1 might be the D (8 bases). This CDR3 region has 16 residues. Trimming cost V 4 bases and J 4 bases, with 17 bases left between them. CDR1 and CDR2 (germline): SNHLY, FYNNEI. The CDR3 reads CASSAQQGGLYNEQFF. The CDR3 DNA reads as TGTGCCAGCAGTGCCCAACAGGGGGGGTTATACAATGAGCAGTTCTTC.

The CDR3 spells CASGLSGQRPGELFF. In DNA, the CDR3 is TGTGCTAGTGGTTTGTCGGGCCAGAGACCCGGGGAGCTGTTTTTT. The chain employs TRBV12-5 and TRBJ2-2, with D unresolved. Trimming took off 2 bases at V and 6 bases at J, with 13 bases between the two ends. The germline gives CDR1 LGHNT, CDR2 FRNRAP. This CDR3 has 15 amino acids.

The rearrangement uses TRBV6-6 and TRBJ2-7; the D gene is possibly TRBD2 (6 bases). The V and J ends lost 7 bases and 3 bases respectively, with 19 bases between them. Germline assignment: CDR1 MNHNY and CDR2 SVGAGI (reference sequence). The CDR3 runs to 15 residues. The CDR3, as DNA: TGTGCCAGCACCCTTACTACGGGAGCAGACTACGAGCAGTACTTC. Protein sequence: CASTLTTGADYEQYF.

The V gene is TRBV7-2, the J gene TRBJ2-5; D is perhaps TRBD2 (5 bases). V was clipped by 3 bases and J by 0 bases, with 11 bases between them. This CDR3 spans 15 amino acids. The germline gives CDR1 SGHTA, CDR2 FQGNSA. CDR3 residues: CASSFRGGYQETQYF. CDR3 nucleotides: TGTGCCAGCAGCTTTCGAGGAGGTTACCAAGAGACCCAGTACTTC. Drawing the rest from reference TRBV7-2 and TRBJ2-5, the complete variable domain is GAGVSQSPSNKVTEKGKDVELRCDPISGHTALYWYRQSLGQGLEFLIYFQGNSAPDKSGLPSDRFSAERTGGSVSTLTIQRTQQEDSAVYLCASSFRGGYQETQYFGPGTRLLVL.

This clone was seen a few times. V gene TRBV7-9 combines with J gene TRBJ2-1, with D unclear. The CDR3 length is 12 residues. Germline CDR1 SEHNR, CDR2 FQNEAQ (reference sequence). Trimming pared 6 bases from V and 3 bases from J, leaving 6 bases between. Written as DNA, the CDR3 is TGTGCCAGCAGTTCAAACTACAATGAGCAGTTCTTC. Amino acid sequence: CASSSNYNEQFF.